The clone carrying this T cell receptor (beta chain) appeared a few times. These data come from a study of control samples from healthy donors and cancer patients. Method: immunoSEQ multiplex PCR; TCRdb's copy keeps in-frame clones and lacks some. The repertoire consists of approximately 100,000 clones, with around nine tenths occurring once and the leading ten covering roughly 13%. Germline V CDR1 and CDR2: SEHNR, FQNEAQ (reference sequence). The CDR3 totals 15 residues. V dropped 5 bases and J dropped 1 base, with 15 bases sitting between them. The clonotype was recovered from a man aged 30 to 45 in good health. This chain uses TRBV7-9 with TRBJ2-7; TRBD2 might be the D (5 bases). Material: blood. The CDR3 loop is CASSPFRGSSYEQYF. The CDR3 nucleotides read TGTGCCAGCAGCCCTTTCCGGGGTAGTTCCTACGAGCAGTACTTC.